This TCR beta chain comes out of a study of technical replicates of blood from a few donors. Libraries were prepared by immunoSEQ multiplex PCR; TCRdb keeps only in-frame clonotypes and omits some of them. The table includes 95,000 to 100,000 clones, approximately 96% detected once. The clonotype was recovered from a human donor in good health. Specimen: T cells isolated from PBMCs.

CDR3 amino acids: CASSLGTGASYEQYF. Here the CDR3 DNA reads TGTGCCAGCAGCTTAGGGACAGGGGCCTCCTACGAGCAGTACTTC. This chain links TRBV13 with TRBJ2-7, with 8 bases aligning to TRBD1. This CDR3 comprises 15 residues. Germline V gives CDR1 PRHDT, CDR2 FYEKMQ (reference sequence). J gave up 0 bases and V 0 bases, and 1 base lay outside the gene matches.